A selection of T cell receptor beta chains follows, all from one sample in a study of shared clonotypes between healthy human individuals. Clones were read by immunoSEQ multiplex PCR, and TCRdb kept only the in-frame ones, dropping some. The repertoire holds about 600,000 clones, with nearly 98% as singletons. The material sequenced was naive CD8+ T cells sorted from blood. Source of these receptors: a man in his thirties or forties in good health. Both conserved end residues are part of each CDR3. Each record gives: clone size, D gene, J gene, V gene, CDR3 protein, CDR3 DNA. D genes are given only for firm matches. Some rows mark clone size as missing; the rest say once, few, many or name a class of expanded clone.

>-|TRBD1|TRBJ2-3|TRBV9
CASGMGTGGTDTQYF
TGTGCCAGCGGTATGGGAACAGGGGGCACAGATACGCAGTATTTT
>-|TRBD2|TRBJ2-1|TRBV11-2
CASSLEVSGSDEQFF
TGTGCCAGCAGCTTAGAGGTTAGCGGGAGCGACGAGCAGTTCTTC
>-|TRBD1|TRBJ2-7|TRBV5-4
CASSSRDSPSYEQYF
TGTGCCAGCAGCTCCCGGGACAGTCCCTCCTACGAGCAGTACTTC
>once|-|TRBJ1-4|TRBV7-2
CASSPSPDPFEKLFF
TGTGCCAGCAGCCCTAGCCCAGATCCCTTCGAAAAACTGTTTTTT
>-|-|TRBJ1-2|TRBV5-1
CASSLAGEIYGYTF
TGCGCCAGCAGCTTGGCTGGGGAGATCTATGGCTACACCTTC
>-|-|TRBJ1-4|TRBV7-9
CASSLYPPGVATNEKLFF
TGTGCCAGCAGCTTATATCCCCCAGGGGTAGCAACTAATGAAAAACTGTTTTTT
>-|-|TRBJ1-5|TRBV19
CASSPGDYSNQPQHF
TGTGCCAGTAGCCCTGGGGACTATAGCAATCAGCCCCAGCATTTT
>once|-|TRBJ2-6|TRBV2
CASRELQGKRANVLTF
TGTGCCAGCAGGGAACTCCAGGGCAAGCGGGCCAACGTCCTGACTTTC
>-|TRBD2|TRBJ2-7|TRBV29-1
CSVEVRLAGSYEQYF
TGCAGCGTTGAAGTAAGACTAGCAGGTTCTTACGAGCAGTACTTC
>once|-|TRBJ1-5|TRBV19
CASSIASLEWGQPQHF
TGTGCCAGTAGTATAGCATCCCTCGAGTGGGGTCAGCCCCAGCATTTT
>-|-|TRBJ2-5|TRBV27
CASSLNGARGETQYF
TGTGCCAGCAGTTTAAACGGGGCCAGGGGAGAGACCCAGTACTTC
>few|-|TRBJ2-7|TRBV7-9
CASSYRGYEQYF
TGTGCCAGCAGCTACAGAGGCTACGAGCAGTACTTC
>-|-|TRBJ2-1|TRBV27
CASSLEEPSSYNEQFF
TGTGCCAGCAGTCTCGAGGAGCCTAGCTCCTACAATGAGCAGTTCTTC
>-|TRBD1|TRBJ1-2|TRBV30
CAWTPDRGPRYTF
TGTGCCTGGACTCCCGACAGGGGGCCACGCTACACCTTC
>-|TRBD2|TRBJ2-3|TRBV7-9
CASSLGGGLAGTDTQYF
TGTGCCAGCAGCTTAGGGGGAGGGCTAGCGGGCACAGATACGCAGTATTTT
>-|-|TRBJ2-2|TRBV6-1
CASSLFFPGELFF
TGTGCCAGCAGCCTCTTTTTCCCCGGGGAGCTGTTTTTT
>-|TRBD1|TRBJ1-2|TRBV28
CASIPLDRGTYGYTF
TGTGCCAGCATCCCCCTGGACAGGGGGACCTATGGCTACACCTTC
>-|TRBD2|TRBJ2-7|TRBV6-5
CASSFGTSEQYF
TGTGCCAGCAGTTTTGGGACTAGCGAGCAGTACTTC
>-|-|TRBJ2-7|TRBV28
CASSFRLVPYEQYF
TGTGCCAGCAGTTTCCGACTTGTCCCCTACGAGCAGTACTTC
>-|-|TRBJ2-7|TRBV4-3
CASSQDRGARYEQYF
TGCGCCAGCAGCCAAGATCGGGGGGCGCGCTACGAGCAGTACTTC
>-|TRBD1|TRBJ2-5|TRBV6-5
CASSYTDRGIETQYF
TGTGCCAGCAGTTACACGGACAGGGGGATTGAGACCCAGTACTTC
>-|TRBD2|TRBJ2-1|TRBV7-2
CASSSRTSGPYNEQFF
TGTGCCAGCAGCAGCAGGACTAGCGGCCCTTACAATGAGCAGTTCTTC
>-|TRBD1|TRBJ2-7|TRBV5-6
CASSRDSDEQYF
TGTGCCAGCAGCCGGGACAGCGACGAGCAGTACTTC
>-|-|TRBJ2-1|TRBV6-5
CASSYLGSDEQFF
TGTGCCAGCAGTTACCTTGGCTCCGATGAGCAGTTCTTC
>-|-|TRBJ2-7|TRBV27
CASSFRGPHEQYF
TGTGCCAGCAGTTTCAGGGGCCCCCACGAGCAGTACTTC
>few|-|TRBJ2-2|TRBV6-5
CASSPLLAYGELFF
TGTGCCAGCAGCCCCCTCCTAGCTTACGGGGAGCTGTTTTTT
>-|-|TRBJ1-2|TRBV9
CASSARKIYYGYTF
TGTGCCAGCAGCGCCCGGAAGATTTACTATGGCTACACCTTC
>-|-|TRBJ2-1|TRBV4-3
CASSQDSRGSLSYNEQFF
TGCGCCAGCAGCCAAGATTCCCGGGGGTCCCTCTCCTACAATGAGCAGTTCTTC
>-|-|TRBJ2-2|TRBV21-1
CASSPGQKNTGELFF
TGTGCCAGCAGTCCGGGACAGAAGAACACCGGGGAGCTGTTTTTT